The clone carrying this T cell receptor beta chain has only a few counts. What it binds is not known. This specimen belongs to a study of T-cell memory formation after mild COVID-19. Turning to the study itself: Most TCR clusters belonged to a single donor.

MiXCR was run by TCRdb on the 5' RACE reads, yielding one entry per CDR3 protein. The table includes hundreds of thousands of distinct CDR3 sequences, about a sixth detected once. The study, taken as a whole, reports: Contracting clones from day 15 to 85 had balanced CD4/CD8; later expanders favoured CD4+.

The CDR3 covers 19 residues. Germline V gives CDR1 KGHDR, CDR2 SFDVKD. V lost 9 bases to trimming and J lost 4 bases; unmatched junction nucleotides: 16. The chain uses TRBV24-1 and TRBJ2-3, with TRBD2 matching 15 bases. The specimen was PBMCs or a T cell subset sorted from them (not recorded which). This TCR derives from a young man who had mild COVID-19 (a few samples of this study predate the infection). Cell type and time point are not known. The CDR3, as DNA: TGTGCCACCTCCGGGACTAGCGGGGGGCCAAGTGGGTCGGCAGATACGCAGTATTTT. Encoded protein: CATSGTSGGPSGSADTQYF.